These T cell receptor beta chains were read from a single sample in a study of blood T cell repertoires in COVID-19. Clones were read by immunoSEQ multiplex PCR, and TCRdb kept only the in-frame ones, dropping some. The sample has about 360,000 clones, approximately 86% seen once; the top ten hold under 8.5%. Sequencing was performed on peripheral blood. The receptor source for this set is a woman aged 55-69 years with COVID-19, enrolled during active disease. CDR3s include the opening cysteine and the closing phenylalanine or tryptophan. The D gene is left open where the match is weak. Expanded clones get a size class; other rows say once, few or many, or leave the size out.

clone_size j_call d_call v_call cdr3_aa cdr3_nt
- TRBJ1-1 - TRBV11-2 CASSPERTEAFF TGTGCCAGCAGCCCAGAGCGCACTGAAGCTTTCTTT
- TRBJ1-5 - TRBV12-3/TRBV12-4 CASSDRSNQPQHF TGTGCCAGCAGTGACAGGAGCAATCAGCCCCAGCATTTT
- TRBJ2-7 TRBD1 TRBV18 CASSPLPTGGIFEQYF TGTGCCAGCTCACCTTTGCCGACAGGGGGTATATTCGAGCAGTACTTC
- TRBJ1-1 TRBD1 TRBV5-3 CARSFNGDRGRCTEAFF TGTGCCAGAAGCTTTAACGGGGACAGGGGGCGATGCACTGAAGCTTTCTTT
once TRBJ1-2 TRBD1 TRBV15 CATSRGQGPYGYTF TGTGCCACCAGCAGAGGACAGGGACCTTATGGCTACACCTTC
- TRBJ2-5 TRBD2 TRBV7-3 CASSLITSGGGETQYF TGTGCCAGCAGCTTAATAACTAGCGGGGGAGGTGAGACCCAGTACTTC
- TRBJ2-2 - TRBV7-9 CASSLATGPTGELFF TGTGCCAGCAGCTTAGCTACAGGGCCCACCGGGGAGCTGTTTTTT
- TRBJ1-1 TRBD1 TRBV5-1 CASSSTGTGGTEAFF TGCGCCAGCAGCTCCACCGGGACAGGGGGCACTGAAGCTTTCTTT
once TRBJ2-1 TRBD1 TRBV6-2/TRBV6-3 CASSPFTGQGANNEQFF TGTGCCAGCAGCCCCTTCACCGGACAGGGGGCGAACAATGAGCAGTTCTTC
- TRBJ1-2 TRBD1 TRBV11-3 CASSHGTTPFGQGDYGYTF TGTGCCAGCAGCCACGGAACTACTCCTTTCGGACAGGGGGACTATGGCTACACCTTC
- TRBJ1-1 - TRBV7-8 CASGLSENTEAFF TGTGCCAGCGGGCTCTCGGAGAACACTGAAGCTTTCTTT
- TRBJ1-4 - TRBV9 CASSVGQSNEKLFF TGTGCCAGCAGCGTCGGACAGAGTAATGAAAAACTGTTTTTT
- TRBJ2-1 TRBD1 TRBV9 CASSVGTGSYNEQFF TGTGCCAGCAGCGTCGGGACAGGGTCCTACAATGAGCAGTTCTTC
- TRBJ1-2 - TRBV11-2 CASSPTAVWGYTF TGTGCCAGCAGTCCGACAGCCGTTTGGGGCTACACCTTC
- TRBJ1-4 - TRBV5-4 CASSRGGRAAKDEKLFF TGTGCCAGCAGCAGGGGGGGCAGGGCGGCGAAAGATGAAAAACTGTTTTTT
once TRBJ1-5 - TRBV19 CASSTAGSPQPQHF TGTGCCAGTAGTACTGCGGGGTCCCCACAGCCCCAGCATTTT
- TRBJ2-1 TRBD1 TRBV4-3 CASSPFNRGNEQFF TGCGCCAGCAGCCCTTTCAACAGGGGCAATGAGCAGTTCTTC
- TRBJ1-2 - TRBV10-3 CATFGTTGENGYTF TGTGCCACGTTCGGGACGACGGGGGAGAATGGCTACACCTTC
- TRBJ2-7 TRBD1 TRBV27 CASSLRTGGYEQYF TGTGCCAGCAGTTTAAGGACAGGGGGCTACGAGCAGTACTTC
- TRBJ1-3 - TRBV6-5 CASSTGQKDTIYF TGTGCCAGCAGCACTGGACAGAAGGACACCATATATTTT
- TRBJ1-6 - TRBV7-9 CASSLYGQGHSPLHF TGTGCCAGCAGCTTATATGGCCAGGGGCATTCACCCCTCCACTTT
- TRBJ2-1 TRBD2 TRBV11-1 CASSLGLAGWYNEQFF TGTGCCAGCAGCTTAGGTCTAGCGGGGTGGTACAATGAGCAGTTCTTC
once TRBJ2-3 TRBD2 TRBV2 CASILAGGSSTDTQYF TGTGCCAGCATTCTAGCGGGCGGGAGTAGCACAGATACGCAGTATTTT